This TCR beta chain was obtained from a study of blood T cell repertoires in COVID-19. Across the study: Material from acute and convalescent COVID-19 was sourced from the United States, Italy and Spain. From T cells, B-cell-depleted T cells, or PBMCs came the material, which was cDNA or gDNA.

In the source study's methods: Reference gene primer amplification in the assay estimated nucleated cell counts. Repertoires were generated with immunoSEQ multiplex PCR, while TCRdb's copy carries only in-frame clones and drops some. Clone size and V and J calls were adopted from that table, with D and trimming inferred from the DNA. The sample lists about 120,000 clones, 80% occurring once. This receptor was taken from a man aged 70-80 years with acute or convalescent COVID-19. Sequencing was performed on peripheral blood.

DNA for the CDR3: TGCGCCAGCAGCTTGGAGGGGGTCCAGGGTGGCTACACCTTC. As protein: CASSLEGVQGGYTF. This chain connects TRBV5-1 to TRBJ1-2; possible D gene TRBD1, 6 bases. Germline V gene data show CDR1 as SGHRS and CDR2 as YFSETQ. Trimming shortened V by 0 bases and J by 7 bases, and 13 bases separated the two germline ends. The CDR3 extends over 14 amino acids.